The subject of this entry is one T cell receptor beta chain. Its antigen is unidentified. This specimen belongs to a study of cytomegalovirus exposure and HLA in healthy donors. Whole-study findings and limits: The study reported that TCR beta sequences accurately predicted HLA-A and HLA-B alleles in most subjects.

Vbeta (60) and Jbeta (13) primers were used in the PCR. Method: immunoSEQ multiplex PCR; TCRdb's copy keeps in-frame clones and lacks some. The sample yields a few hundred thousand clones, about 79% seen once. V gave up 4 bases and J gave up 4 bases; unmatched junction bases: 9. Looked up from germline, CDR1 is SGHRS and CDR2 is YFSETQ. The length of the CDR3 is 15 residues. Unrecorded immune exposure was likely among donors, who were nominally healthy when sampled. Sequenced input: PBMCs. V usage is TRBV5-1 and J usage is TRBJ2-3, with TRBD2 matching 7 bases. This sequence originates from a man between 18 and 35 years old in good health and CMV-seronegative. CDR3 region: CASSPGLGVADTQYF. The CDR3 region has the DNA TGCGCCAGCAGCCCCGGACTAGGTGTGGCAGATACGCAGTATTTT.